Given below is one T cell receptor (beta chain) in context. Its antigen is currently unknown. TCRdb keeps only in-frame clones here, not all; method: immunoSEQ multiplex PCR. This table holds about 53,000 clones, nearly 95% found once. These data are taken from a study of T cells in tuberculosis. Described time point: new active TB diagnosis, blood taken before or within 7 days of starting treatment. On average about 92,000 T cells per donor were immunosequenced. V shed 0 bases and J shed 6 bases, with 19 bases lying between them. Per the germline V gene, CDR1 is SGHRS and CDR2 is YFSETQ. The CDR3 consists of 16 residues. Points from the study as a whole: Samples were chosen by availability of cryopreserved specimens.

Sample: PBMCs, taken at tuberculosis diagnosis. This TCR derives from an adult with tuberculosis. The V and J genes are TRBV5-1 and TRBJ2-7; maybe TRBD2 (5 bases). CDR3 in amino acids: CASSLATSGWPGEQYF. Written as DNA, the CDR3 is TGCGCCAGCAGCTTGGCGACATCGGGATGGCCCGGCGAGCAGTACTTC.